The entry below gives a single T cell receptor (beta chain) sequence along with its context. This clone came up many times. No cognate antigen has been identified for it. Base-call qualities are not available, and no considerably larger clone is one nucleotide away. This sample is part of a study of blood T cell repertoires in COVID-19 (dated by TCRdb to the early 2020s). Broadly, across the study: Samples from collaborators originated in the United States, Italy and Spain and spanned both the acute and convalescent phases of COVID-19. The prospective study material was composed of cDNA or gDNA derived from T cells, B-cell-depleted T cells, or PBMCs. The dataset comprised deeply sampled blood TCRbeta repertoires from subjects exposed to, actively infected with, or recovered from COVID-19. The repertoires were released in a freely available public database intended as a resource for research on the immune response to SARS-CoV-2. Samples came from the ongoing ImmuneRACE study (first 160 participants) plus 1,254 subjects from 6 global collaborators. The sample metadata nearly always contained a de-identified subject ID, COVID-19 status, age in years and sex. HLA class I and class II types, where available, came from metadata supplied by the sample provider rather than from assay-based typing. General study outcomes and caveats: How much clinical and demographic metadata was included differed by source and by participant, and the metadata was provided uncurated.

TCRbeta CDR3 regions were amplified from genomic DNA by means of the immunoSEQ Assay, a bias-controlled multiplex PCR. Processing in the source paper ran as follows. Nucleated cell counts per sample were estimated from amplification of reference gene primers within the assay. Sequence reads were collapsed and filtered to measure the absolute abundance of every unique TCRbeta CDR3 rearrangement. For each sample, productive Simpson clonality was calculated as the square root of Simpson's diversity index across productive rearrangements. In TCRdb, the immuneACCESS table is reduced to in-frame sequences with V and J assigned. These tables do not hold every clone; where another copy was compared, an unresolved V gene accounts for under half, and the others remain unexplained. That table supplies the V and J calls and clone size; D and trimming were determined from the DNA. The sample has about 200,000 clones on record, roughly 90% of them singletons. The ten largest clones capture about 2.2% of the sample.

Each collaborating institution followed its own protocols to collect whole blood in K2EDTA tubes. For TCRbeta analysis, collaborators shipped samples in one of three forms: frozen whole blood, isolated PBMCs, or DNA extracted from either of those sample types. The CDR3 measures 14 amino acids from cysteine to phenylalanine. Only the CDR3 portion is preserved as DNA: 42 bases, with reading frame beginning at the first base. Looking up the germline V gene yields CDR1 MNHEY and CDR2 SVGEGT. Trimmed from V: 6 bases; trimmed from J: 4 bases; junction bases lacking a gene match: 7. The sequence came from a woman in her fifties or sixties with acute or convalescent COVID-19. Here the chain combines TRBV6-2 or TRBV6-3 and TRBJ2-7, and TRBD1 aligns with 9 junction nucleotides. The sequencing sample was made of peripheral blood. CDR3 reads: CASSSQGAQYEQYF. The nucleotide sequence reads as follows: TGTGCCAGCAGCTCACAGGGGGCGCAGTACGAGCAGTACTTC.